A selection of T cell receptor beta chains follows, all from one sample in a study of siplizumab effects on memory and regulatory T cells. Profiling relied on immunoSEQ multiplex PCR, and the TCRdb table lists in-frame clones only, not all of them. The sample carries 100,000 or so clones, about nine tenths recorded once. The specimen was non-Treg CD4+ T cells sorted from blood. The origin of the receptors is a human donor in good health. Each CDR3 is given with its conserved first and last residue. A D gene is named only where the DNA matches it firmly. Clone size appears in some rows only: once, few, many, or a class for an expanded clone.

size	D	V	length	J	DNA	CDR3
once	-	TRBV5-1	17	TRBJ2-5	TGCGCCAGCAGCTTGGGGTACGGCAGGGGGGTCCAAGAGACCCAGTACTTC	CASSLGYGRGVQETQYF
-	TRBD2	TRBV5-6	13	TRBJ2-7	TGTGCCAGCAGCCCGGGGGGTCCTTACGAGCAGTACTTC	CASSPGGPYEQYF
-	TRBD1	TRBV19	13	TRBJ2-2	TGTGCCAGTAGAGGGACAGGGACCGGGGAGCTGTTTTTT	CASRGTGTGELFF
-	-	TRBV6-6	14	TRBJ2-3	TGTGCCAGCAGTTACTCCCCTGGCACAGATACGCAGTATTTT	CASSYSPGTDTQYF
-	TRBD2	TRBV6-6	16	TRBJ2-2	TGTGCCAGCAGTTACTCACTAGCGGGAGCCACCGGGGAGCTGTTTTTT	CASSYSLAGATGELFF
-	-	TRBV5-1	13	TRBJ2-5	TGCGCCAGCAGCTTCCACGGACAAGAGACCCAGTACTTC	CASSFHGQETQYF
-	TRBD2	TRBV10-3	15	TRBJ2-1	TGTGCCATCAGGGCCCAGGGCGGACTAGTCAATGAGCAGTTCTTC	CAIRAQGGLVNEQFF
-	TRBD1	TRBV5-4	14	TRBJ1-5	TGTGCCAGCAGCTTGGGGACAGGGGGACAGCCCCAGCATTTT	CASSLGTGGQPQHF
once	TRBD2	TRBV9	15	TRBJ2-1	TGTGCCAGCAGCGTAGGGGGACTAGGGTCCAATGAGCAGTTCTTC	CASSVGGLGSNEQFF
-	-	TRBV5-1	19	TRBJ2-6	TGCGCCAGCAGCTCCCGGGGCCGGACCCTCTCCTCTGGGGCCAACGTCCTGACTTTC	CASSSRGRTLSSGANVLTF
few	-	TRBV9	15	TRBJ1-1	TGTGCCAGCAGCGTAGGTCCGACAGGGAACACTGAAGCTTTCTTT	CASSVGPTGNTEAFF
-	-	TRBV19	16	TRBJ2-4	TGTGCCAGTAGTATTGGTAAGATACTAGCCAAAAACATTCAGTACTTC	CASSIGKILAKNIQYF
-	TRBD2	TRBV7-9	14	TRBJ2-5	TGTGCCAGCAGCTTTCGGGGGGAAAAAGAGACCCAGTACTTC	CASSFRGEKETQYF
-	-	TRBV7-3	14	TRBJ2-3	TGTGCCAGCAGCTTGCCGGGAGAAACAGATACGCAGTATTTT	CASSLPGETDTQYF
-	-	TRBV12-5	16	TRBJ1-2	TGTGCTAGTGGTCTGGGGGAGTCGGCAGGAAACTATGGCTACACCTTC	CASGLGESAGNYGYTF
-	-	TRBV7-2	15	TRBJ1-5	TGTGCCAGCAGCAAGAGCCCTGGAGGCAATCAGCCCCAGCATTTT	CASSKSPGGNQPQHF
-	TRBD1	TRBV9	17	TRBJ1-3	TGTGCCAGCAGCGGTCCGGGACAGATGAGTTCTGGAAACACCATATATTTT	CASSGPGQMSSGNTIYF
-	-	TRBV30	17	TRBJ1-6	TGTGCCTGGAGCCGCCGAGGGGTGTCCGCCCATAATTCACCCCTCCACTTT	CAWSRRGVSAHNSPLHF
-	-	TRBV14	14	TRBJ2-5	TGTGCCAGCAGCCAAGCAAAGGGGTGGGAGACCCAGTACTTC	CASSQAKGWETQYF
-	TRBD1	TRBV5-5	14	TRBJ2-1	TGTGCCAGCAGCTTGGCCAAACCGACAGGGGAGCAGTTCTTC	CASSLAKPTGEQFF
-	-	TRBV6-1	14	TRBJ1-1	TGTGCCACCAACGGGGCGGCAATTAACACTGAAGCTTTCTTT	CATNGAAINTEAFF
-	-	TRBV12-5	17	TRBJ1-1	TGTGCTAGTGGTTTGGTTACTAAAGGACTGATGAACACTGAAGCTTTCTTT	CASGLVTKGLMNTEAFF
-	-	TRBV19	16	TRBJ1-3	TGTGCCAGTAGTATGGGGACTTTTTCCTCTGGAAACACCATATATTTT	CASSMGTFSSGNTIYF
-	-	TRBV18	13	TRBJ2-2	TGTGCCAGCTCTCCTACGCCGTCTGGGGAGCTGTTTTTT	CASSPTPSGELFF
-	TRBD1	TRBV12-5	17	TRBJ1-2	TGTGCTAGTGGTCCGACCCCCGGACAGGGGAGGCACTATGGCTACACCTTC	CASGPTPGQGRHYGYTF
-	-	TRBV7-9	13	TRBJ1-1	TGTGCCAGCAGCCGGGATTCGAACACTGAAGCTTTCTTT	CASSRDSNTEAFF
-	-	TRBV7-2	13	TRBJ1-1	TGTGCCAGCAGCCTAGGGGCGCAGACTGAAGCTTTCTTT	CASSLGAQTEAFF
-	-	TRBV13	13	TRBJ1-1	TGTGCCAGCAACATAGGGGGGGACACTGAAGCTTTCTTT	CASNIGGDTEAFF
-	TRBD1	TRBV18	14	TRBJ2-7	TGTGCCAGCTCATCTTCGACAGGGGAGAACGAGCAGTACTTC	CASSSSTGENEQYF
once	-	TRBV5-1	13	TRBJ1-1	TGCGCCAGCAGCTTACAGGGATTCACTGAAGCTTTCTTT	CASSLQGFTEAFF
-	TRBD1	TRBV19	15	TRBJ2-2	TGTGCCAGTAGTTCCACAGGGGTGAACACCGGGGAGCTGTTTTTT	CASSSTGVNTGELFF
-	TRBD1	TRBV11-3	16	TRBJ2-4	TGTGCCAGCAGGTCGGGACAGGGGGCAACCAAAAACATTCAGTACTTC	CASRSGQGATKNIQYF
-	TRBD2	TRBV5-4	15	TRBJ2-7	TGTGCCAGCAGCTTACAGCGGGAGGGGGGCTACGAGCAGTACTTC	CASSLQREGGYEQYF
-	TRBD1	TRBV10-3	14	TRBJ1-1	TGTGCCATCAGGAAAGGGGGCGGGGACACTGAAGCTTTCTTT	CAIRKGGGDTEAFF
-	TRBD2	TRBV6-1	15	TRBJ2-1	TGTGCCAGCACCCAGGGACTAGCGGGGGACGGTGAGCAGTTCTTC	CASTQGLAGDGEQFF
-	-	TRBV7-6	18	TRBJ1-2	TGTGCCAGCAGCTTAGACCGGACGTTCAGTAGGGAGGCCTATGGCTACACCTTC	CASSLDRTFSREAYGYTF